The T cell receptor beta chain described here comes from a study of T-cell memory formation after mild COVID-19. The CDR3 runs to 13 residues. CDR1 is SGHRS, CDR2 YFSETQ, per germline. The germline V and J ends were trimmed by 2 bases and 5 bases, with 10 bases remaining between them. Broader study findings: Clones that got smaller from day 15 to 85 had even CD4/CD8, while clones growing later tipped toward CD4+. Most CD4+ clones that shrank were in CM and EM, while CD8+ ones turned up in EMRA.

A note on this clonotype: The target antigen is unknown.

Libraries for TCRalpha and TCRbeta carried sample barcodes and unique molecular identifiers via 5'RACE. TCRdb re-called the 5' RACE reads through MiXCR, storing one row per CDR3 protein. There are about 430,000 distinct CDR3 sequences in the sample; approximately 24% occur only once, and about 10% lies in the top ten. The receptor was derived from an adult woman who had mild COVID-19 (a few samples of this study predate the infection). Cell type and time point are not known. The rearrangement joins TRBV5-1 to TRBJ1-2; D gene unclear. Sequenced sample: PBMCs or a T cell subset sorted from them (not recorded which). CDR3 amino acids: CASSFGSGYGYTF. CDR3 sequence (DNA): TGCGCCAGCAGCTTCGGCAGCGGGTATGGCTACACCTTC.